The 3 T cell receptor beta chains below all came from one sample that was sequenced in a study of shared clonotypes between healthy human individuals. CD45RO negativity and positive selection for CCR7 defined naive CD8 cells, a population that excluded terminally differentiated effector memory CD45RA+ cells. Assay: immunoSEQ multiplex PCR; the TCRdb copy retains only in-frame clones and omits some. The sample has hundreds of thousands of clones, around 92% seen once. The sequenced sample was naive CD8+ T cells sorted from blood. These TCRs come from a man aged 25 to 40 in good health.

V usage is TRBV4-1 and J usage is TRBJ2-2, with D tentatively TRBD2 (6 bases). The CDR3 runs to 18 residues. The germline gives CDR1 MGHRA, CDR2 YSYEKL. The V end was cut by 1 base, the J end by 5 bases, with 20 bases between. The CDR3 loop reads CASSQGETGDSGTGELFF. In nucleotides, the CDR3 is TGCGCCAGCAGCCAAGGGGAGACGGGGGACTCCGGGACCGGGGAGCTGTTTTTT.

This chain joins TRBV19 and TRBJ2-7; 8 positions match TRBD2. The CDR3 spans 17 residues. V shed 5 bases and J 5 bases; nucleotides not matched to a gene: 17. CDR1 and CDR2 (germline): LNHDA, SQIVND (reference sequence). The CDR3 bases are TGTGCCAGTAGTTGGGTCGCATCCGGGGGGGCCCGTCACGAGCAGTACTTC. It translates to CASSWVASGGARHEQYF.

The CDR3 region is CASSPRQDPYEQYF. CDR3 DNA: TGTGCCAGCAGCCCTCGACAGGACCCCTACGAGCAGTACTTC. The rearrangement uses TRBV11-3 and TRBJ2-7, with D maybe TRBD1 (6 bases). Deletions cut 5 bases from V and 2 bases from J, with 13 bases between. The CDR3 covers 14 residues. Per germline, CDR1 SGHNT and CDR2 YENEEA.